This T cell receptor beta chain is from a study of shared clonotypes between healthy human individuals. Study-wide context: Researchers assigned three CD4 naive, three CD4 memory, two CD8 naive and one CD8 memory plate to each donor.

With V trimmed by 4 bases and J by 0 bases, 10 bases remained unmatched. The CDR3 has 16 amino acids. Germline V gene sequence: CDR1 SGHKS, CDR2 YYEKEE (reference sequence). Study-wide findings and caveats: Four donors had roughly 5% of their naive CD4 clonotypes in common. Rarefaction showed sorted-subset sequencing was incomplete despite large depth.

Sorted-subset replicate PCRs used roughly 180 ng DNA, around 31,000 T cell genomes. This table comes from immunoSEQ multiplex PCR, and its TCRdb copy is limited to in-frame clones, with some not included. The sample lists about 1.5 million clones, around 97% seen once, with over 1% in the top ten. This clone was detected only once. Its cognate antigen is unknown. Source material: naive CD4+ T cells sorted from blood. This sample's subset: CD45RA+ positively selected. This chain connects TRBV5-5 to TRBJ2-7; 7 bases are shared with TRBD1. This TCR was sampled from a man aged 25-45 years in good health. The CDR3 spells CASSLGQPLSSYEQYF. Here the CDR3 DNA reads TGTGCCAGCAGCCTGGGACAGCCCCTAAGCTCCTACGAGCAGTACTTC.